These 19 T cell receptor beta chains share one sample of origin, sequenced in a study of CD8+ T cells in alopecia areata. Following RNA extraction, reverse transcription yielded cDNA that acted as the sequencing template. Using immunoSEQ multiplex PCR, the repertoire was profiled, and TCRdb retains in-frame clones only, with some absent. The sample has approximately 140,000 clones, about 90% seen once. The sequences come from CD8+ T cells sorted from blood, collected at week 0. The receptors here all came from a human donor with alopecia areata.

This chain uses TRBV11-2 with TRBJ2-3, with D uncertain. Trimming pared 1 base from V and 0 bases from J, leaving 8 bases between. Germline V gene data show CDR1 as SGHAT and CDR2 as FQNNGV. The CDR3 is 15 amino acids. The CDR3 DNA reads TGTGCCAGCAGCTTAGGTCCCTTTAGCACAGATACGCAGTATTTT. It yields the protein CASSLGPFSTDTQYF.

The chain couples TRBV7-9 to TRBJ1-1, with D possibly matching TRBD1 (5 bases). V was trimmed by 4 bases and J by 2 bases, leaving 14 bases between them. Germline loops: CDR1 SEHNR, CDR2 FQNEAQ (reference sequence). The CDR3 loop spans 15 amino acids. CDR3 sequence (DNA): TGTGCCAGCAGCTCGACAGACCCTTTTAACACTGAAGCTTTCTTT. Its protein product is CASSSTDPFNTEAFF.

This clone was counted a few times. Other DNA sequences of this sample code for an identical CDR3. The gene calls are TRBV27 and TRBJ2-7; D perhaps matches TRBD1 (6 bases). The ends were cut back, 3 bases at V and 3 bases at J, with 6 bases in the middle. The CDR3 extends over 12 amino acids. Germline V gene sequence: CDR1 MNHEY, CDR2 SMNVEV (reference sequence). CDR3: CASSFRGYEQYF. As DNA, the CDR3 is TGTGCCAGCAGTTTCAGGGGCTACGAGCAGTACTTC.

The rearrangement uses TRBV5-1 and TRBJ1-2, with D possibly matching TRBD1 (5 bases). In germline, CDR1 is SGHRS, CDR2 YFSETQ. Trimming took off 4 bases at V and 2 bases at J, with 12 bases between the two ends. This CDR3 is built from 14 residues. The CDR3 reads CASSTAGGNYGYTF. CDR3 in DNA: TGCGCCAGCAGCACCGCGGGGGGGAACTATGGCTACACCTTC.

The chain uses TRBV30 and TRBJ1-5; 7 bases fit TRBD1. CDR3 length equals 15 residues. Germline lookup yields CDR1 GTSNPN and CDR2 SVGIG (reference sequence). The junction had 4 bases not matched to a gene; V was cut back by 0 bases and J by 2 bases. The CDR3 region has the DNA TGTGCCTGGAGTGTAGGGACAGTGGGCAATCAGCCCCAGCATTTT. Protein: CAWSVGTVGNQPQHF. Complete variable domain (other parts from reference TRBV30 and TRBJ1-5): SQTIHQWPATLVQPVGSPLSLECTVEGTSNPNLYWYRQAAGRGLQLLFYSVGIGQISSEVPQNLSASRPQDRQFILSSKKLLLSDSGFYLCAWSVGTVGNQPQHFGDGTRLSIL.

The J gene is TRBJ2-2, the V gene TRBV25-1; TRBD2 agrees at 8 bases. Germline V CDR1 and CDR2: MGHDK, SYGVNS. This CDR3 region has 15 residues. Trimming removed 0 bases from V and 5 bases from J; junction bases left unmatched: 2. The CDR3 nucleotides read TGTGCCAGCAGTGAATATAGCGGGGTTACCGGGGAGCTGTTTTTT. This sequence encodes CASSEYSGVTGELFF.

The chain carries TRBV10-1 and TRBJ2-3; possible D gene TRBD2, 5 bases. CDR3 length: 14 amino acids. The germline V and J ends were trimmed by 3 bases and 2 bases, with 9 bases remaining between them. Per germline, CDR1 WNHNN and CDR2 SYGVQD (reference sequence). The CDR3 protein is CASSESGYTDTQYF. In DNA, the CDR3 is TGCGCCAGCAGTGAATCGGGGTACACAGATACGCAGTATTTT.

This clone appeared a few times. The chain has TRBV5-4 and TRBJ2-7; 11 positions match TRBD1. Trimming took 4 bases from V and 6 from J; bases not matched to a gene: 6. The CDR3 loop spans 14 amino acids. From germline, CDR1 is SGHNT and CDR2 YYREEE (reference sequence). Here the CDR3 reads CASSQGTGGIEQYF. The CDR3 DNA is TGTGCCAGCAGCCAAGGGACAGGGGGGATCGAGCAGTACTTC.

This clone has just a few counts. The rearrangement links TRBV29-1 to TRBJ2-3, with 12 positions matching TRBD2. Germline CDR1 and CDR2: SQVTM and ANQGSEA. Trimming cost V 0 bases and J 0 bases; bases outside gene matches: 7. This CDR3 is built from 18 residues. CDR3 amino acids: CSVEDSGLAGPSTDTQYF. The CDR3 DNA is TGCAGCGTTGAAGACTCCGGACTAGCGGGACCTAGCACAGATACGCAGTATTTT.

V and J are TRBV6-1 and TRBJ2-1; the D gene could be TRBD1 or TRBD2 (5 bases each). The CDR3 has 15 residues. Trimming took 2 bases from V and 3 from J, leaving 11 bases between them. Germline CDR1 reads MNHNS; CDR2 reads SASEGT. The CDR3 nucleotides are TGTGCCAGCAGTGAAAACGGGGCCCTCTACAATGAGCAGTTCTTC. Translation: CASSENGALYNEQFF.

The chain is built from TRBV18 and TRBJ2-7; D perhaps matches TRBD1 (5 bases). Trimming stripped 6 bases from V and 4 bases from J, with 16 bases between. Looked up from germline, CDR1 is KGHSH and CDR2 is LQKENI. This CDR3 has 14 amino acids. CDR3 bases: TGTGCCAGCTCCTCGACAGATTCCCTGTACGAGCAGTACTTC. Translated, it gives CASSSTDSLYEQYF.

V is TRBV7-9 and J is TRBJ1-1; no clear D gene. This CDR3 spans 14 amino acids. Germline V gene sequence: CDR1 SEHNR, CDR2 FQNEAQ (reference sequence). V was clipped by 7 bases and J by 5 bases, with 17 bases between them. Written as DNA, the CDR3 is TGTGCCAGCACCGTCGTTAGAGGGTTTACTGAAGCTTTCTTT. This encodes CASTVVRGFTEAFF.

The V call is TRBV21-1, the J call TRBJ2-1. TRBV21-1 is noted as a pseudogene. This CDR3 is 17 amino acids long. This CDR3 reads CASSKVAIFTFGDEQFF. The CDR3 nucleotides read TGTGCCAGCAGCAAAGTTGCAATATTTACGTTCGGCGATGAGCAGTTCTTC.

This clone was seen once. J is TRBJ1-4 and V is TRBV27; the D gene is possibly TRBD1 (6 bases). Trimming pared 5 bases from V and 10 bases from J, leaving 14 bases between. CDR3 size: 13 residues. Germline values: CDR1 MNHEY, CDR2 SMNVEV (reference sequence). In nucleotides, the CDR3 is TGTGCCAGCAGTCTCGGGGGGGCGGCAAAACTGTTTTTT. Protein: CASSLGGAAKLFF.

Here the CDR3 DNA reads TGTGCCAGCAGCGAGGCCCAATATCGTCAGGGGGATAGCACAGATACGCAGTATTTT. Translated: CASSEAQYRQGDSTDTQYF. J is TRBJ2-3 and V is TRBV5-6; 7 nucleotides line up with TRBD1. Trimming cost V 4 bases and J 0 bases; bases outside gene matches: 17. Germline V gene data show CDR1 as SGHDT and CDR2 as YYEEEE. This CDR3 region has 19 residues.

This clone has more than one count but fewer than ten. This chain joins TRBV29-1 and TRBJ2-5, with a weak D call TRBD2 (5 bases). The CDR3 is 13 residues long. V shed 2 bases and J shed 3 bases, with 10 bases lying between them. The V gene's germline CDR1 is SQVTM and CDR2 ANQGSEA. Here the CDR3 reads CSVESGMEETQYF. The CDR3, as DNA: TGCAGCGTTGAATCCGGGATGGAAGAGACCCAGTACTTC.

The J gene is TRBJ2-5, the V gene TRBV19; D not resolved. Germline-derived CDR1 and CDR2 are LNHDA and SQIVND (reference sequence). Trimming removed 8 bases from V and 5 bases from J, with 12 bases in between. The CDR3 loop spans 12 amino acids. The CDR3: CASFPSRETQYF. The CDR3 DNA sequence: TGTGCCAGTTTCCCCTCTAGGGAGACCCAGTACTTC. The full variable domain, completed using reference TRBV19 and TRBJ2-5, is DGGITQSPKYLFRKEGQNVTLSCEQNLNHDAMYWYRQDPGQGLRLIYYSQIVNDFQKGDIAEGYSVSREKKESFPLTVTSAQKNPTAFYLCASFPSRETQYFGPGTRLLVL.

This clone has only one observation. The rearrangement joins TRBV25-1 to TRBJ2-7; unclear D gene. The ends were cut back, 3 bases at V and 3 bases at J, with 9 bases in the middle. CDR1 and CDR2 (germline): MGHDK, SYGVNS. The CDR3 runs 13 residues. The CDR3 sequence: CASSEKHLYEQYF. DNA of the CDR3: TGTGCCAGCAGTGAGAAACACCTCTACGAGCAGTACTTC.

The chain's CDR3 is CASSMPREDGYTF. The CDR3 region has the DNA TGTGCCAGTAGTATGCCCAGGGAAGATGGCTACACCTTC. The chain employs TRBV19 and TRBJ1-2, with a possible D match to TRBD1 (5 bases). Trimming stripped 3 bases from V and 6 bases from J, with 11 bases between. Germline-derived CDR1 and CDR2 are LNHDA and SQIVND (reference sequence). The CDR3 runs 13 residues. The complete variable domain, with remaining parts taken from reference TRBV19 and TRBJ1-2, reads DGGITQSPKYLFRKEGQNVTLSCEQNLNHDAMYWYRQDPGQGLRLIYYSQIVNDFQKGDIAEGYSVSREKKESFPLTVTSAQKNPTAFYLCASSMPREDGYTFGSGTRLTVV.